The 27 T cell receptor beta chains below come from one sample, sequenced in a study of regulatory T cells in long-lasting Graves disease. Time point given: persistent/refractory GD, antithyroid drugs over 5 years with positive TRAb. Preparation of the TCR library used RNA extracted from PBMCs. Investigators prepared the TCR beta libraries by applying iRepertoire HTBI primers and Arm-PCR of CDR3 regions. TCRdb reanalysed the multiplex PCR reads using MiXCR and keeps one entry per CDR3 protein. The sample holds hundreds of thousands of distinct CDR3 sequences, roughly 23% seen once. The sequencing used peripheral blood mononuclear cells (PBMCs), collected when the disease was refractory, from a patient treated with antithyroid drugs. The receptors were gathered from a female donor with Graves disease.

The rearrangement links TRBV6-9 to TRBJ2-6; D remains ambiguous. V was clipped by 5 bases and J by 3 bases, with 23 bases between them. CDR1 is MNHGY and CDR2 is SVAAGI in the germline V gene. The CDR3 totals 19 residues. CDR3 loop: CASSHFSGRPLSGANVLTF. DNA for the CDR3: TGTGCCAGCAGTCATTTCTCAGGACGGCCCTTAAGTGGGGCCAACGTCCTGACTTTC.

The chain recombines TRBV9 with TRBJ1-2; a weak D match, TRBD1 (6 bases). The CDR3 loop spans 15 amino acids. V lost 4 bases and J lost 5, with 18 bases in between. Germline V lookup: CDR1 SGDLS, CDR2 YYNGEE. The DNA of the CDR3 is TGTGCCAGCAGCCCCCGACAGGAGGACTTTTATGGCTACACCTTC. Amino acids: CASSPRQEDFYGYTF.

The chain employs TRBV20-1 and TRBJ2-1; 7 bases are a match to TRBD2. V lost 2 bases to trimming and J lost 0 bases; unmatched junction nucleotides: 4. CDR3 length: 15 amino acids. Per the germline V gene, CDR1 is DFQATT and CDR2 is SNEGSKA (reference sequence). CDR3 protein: CSARSSGHSYNEQFF. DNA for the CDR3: TGCAGTGCTAGAAGTAGCGGGCACTCCTACAATGAGCAGTTCTTC.

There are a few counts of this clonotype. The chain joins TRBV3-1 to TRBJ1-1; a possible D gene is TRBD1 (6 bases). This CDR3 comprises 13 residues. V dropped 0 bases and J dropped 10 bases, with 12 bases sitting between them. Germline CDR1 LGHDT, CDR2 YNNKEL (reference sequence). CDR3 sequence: CASSQDDRRGAFF. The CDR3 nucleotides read TGTGCCAGCAGCCAAGACGACCGCAGGGGAGCTTTCTTT. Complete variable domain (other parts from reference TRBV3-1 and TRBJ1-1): DTAVSQTPKYLVTQMGNDKSIKCEQNLGHDTMYWYKQDSKKFLKIMFSYNNKELIINETVPNRFSPKSPDKAHLNLHINSLELGDSAVYFCASSQDDRRGAFFGQGTRLTVV.

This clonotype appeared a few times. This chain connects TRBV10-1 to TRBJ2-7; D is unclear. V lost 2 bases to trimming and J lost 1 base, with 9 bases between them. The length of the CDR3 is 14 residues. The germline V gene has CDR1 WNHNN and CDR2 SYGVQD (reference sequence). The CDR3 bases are TGCGCCAGCAGTGAGAATACTGGATCCTACGAGCAGTACTTC. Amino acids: CASSENTGSYEQYF.

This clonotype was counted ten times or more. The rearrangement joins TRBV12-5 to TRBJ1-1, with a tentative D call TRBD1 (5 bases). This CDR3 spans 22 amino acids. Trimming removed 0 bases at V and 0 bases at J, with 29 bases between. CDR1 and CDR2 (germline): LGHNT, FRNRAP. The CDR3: CASGLVHDLGPGGVDMNTEAFF. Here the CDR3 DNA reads TGTGCTAGTGGTTTGGTACACGACTTGGGCCCGGGGGGGGTAGACATGAACACTGAAGCTTTCTTT.

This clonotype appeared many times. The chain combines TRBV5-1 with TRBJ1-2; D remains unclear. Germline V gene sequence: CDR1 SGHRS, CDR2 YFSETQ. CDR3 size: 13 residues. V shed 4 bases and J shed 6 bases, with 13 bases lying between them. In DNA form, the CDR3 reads TGCGCCAGCAGCCCCTATCCGTCTGATGGCTACACCTTC. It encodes CASSPYPSDGYTF.

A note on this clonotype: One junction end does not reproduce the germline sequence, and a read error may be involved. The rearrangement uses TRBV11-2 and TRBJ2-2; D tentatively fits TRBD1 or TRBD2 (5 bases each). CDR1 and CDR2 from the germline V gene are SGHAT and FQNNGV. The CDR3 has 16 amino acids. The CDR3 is CVSSRPPGPYTGELFF. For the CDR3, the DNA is TGTGTCAGCAGCCGGCCCCCGGGACCGTACACCGGGGAGCTGTTTTTT.

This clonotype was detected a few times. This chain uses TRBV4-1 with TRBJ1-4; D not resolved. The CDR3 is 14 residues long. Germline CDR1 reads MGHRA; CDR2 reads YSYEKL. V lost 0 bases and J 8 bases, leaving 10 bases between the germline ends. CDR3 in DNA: TGCGCCAGCAGCCAAGACGGGTTGGACGAAAAACTGTTTTTT. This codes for CASSQDGLDEKLFF.

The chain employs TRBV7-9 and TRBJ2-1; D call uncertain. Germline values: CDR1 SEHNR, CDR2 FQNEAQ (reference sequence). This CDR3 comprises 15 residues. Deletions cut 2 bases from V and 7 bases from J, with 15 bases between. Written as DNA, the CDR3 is TGTGCCAGCAGCTTACCGGACCCCACCTGGAATGAGCAGTTCTTC. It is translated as CASSLPDPTWNEQFF.

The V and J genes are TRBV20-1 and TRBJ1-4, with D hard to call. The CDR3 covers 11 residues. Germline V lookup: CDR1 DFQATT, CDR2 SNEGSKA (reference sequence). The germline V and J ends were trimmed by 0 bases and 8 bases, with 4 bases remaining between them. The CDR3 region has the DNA TGCAGTGCTAGAGAATGGGAAAAACTGTTTTTT. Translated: CSAREWEKLFF.

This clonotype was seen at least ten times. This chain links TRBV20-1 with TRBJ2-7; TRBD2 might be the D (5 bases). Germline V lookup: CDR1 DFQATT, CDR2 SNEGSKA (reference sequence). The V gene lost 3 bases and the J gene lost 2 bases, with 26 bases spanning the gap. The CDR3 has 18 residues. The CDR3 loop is CSARRAADLEPQTYEQYF. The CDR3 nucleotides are TGCAGTGCTAGGAGAGCGGCCGACCTGGAACCACAGACCTACGAGCAGTACTTC.

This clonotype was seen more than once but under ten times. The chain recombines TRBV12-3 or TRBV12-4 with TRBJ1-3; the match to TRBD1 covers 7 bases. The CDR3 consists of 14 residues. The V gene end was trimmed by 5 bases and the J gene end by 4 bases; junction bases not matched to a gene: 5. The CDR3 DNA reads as TGTGCCAGCAGTACAGGGGTCTCCGGAAACACCATATATTTT. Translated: CASSTGVSGNTIYF.

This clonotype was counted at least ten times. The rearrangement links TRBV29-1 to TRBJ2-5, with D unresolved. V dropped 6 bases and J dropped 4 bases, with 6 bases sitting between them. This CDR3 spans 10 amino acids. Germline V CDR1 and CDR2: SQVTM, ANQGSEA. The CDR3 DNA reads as TGCAGCGTCCCCCTAGAGACCCAGTACTTC. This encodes CSVPLETQYF.

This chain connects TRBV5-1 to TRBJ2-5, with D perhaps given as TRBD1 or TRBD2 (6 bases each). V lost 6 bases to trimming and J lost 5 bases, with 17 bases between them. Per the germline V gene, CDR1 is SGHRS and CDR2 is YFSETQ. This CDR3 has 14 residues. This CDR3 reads CASNSGGGGETQYF. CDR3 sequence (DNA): TGCGCCAGCAACAGTGGTGGAGGGGGTGAGACCCAGTACTTC. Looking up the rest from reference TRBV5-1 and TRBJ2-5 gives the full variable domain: KAGVTQTPRYLIKTRGQQVTLSCSPISGHRSVSWYQQTPGQGLQFLFEYFSETQRNKGNFPGRFSGRQFSNSRSEMNVSTLELGDSALYLCASNSGGGGETQYFGPGTRLLVL.

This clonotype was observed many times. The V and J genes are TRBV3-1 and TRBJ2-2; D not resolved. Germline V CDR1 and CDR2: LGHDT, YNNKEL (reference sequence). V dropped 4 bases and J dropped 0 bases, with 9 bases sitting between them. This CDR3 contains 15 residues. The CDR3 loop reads CASSPYVANTGELFF. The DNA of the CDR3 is TGTGCCAGCAGCCCCTATGTGGCGAACACCGGGGAGCTGTTTTTT.

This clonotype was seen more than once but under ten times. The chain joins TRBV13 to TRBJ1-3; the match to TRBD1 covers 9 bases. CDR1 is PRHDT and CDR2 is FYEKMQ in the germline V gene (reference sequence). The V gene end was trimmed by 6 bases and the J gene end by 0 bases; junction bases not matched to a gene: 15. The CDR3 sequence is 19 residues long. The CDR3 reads CASSQLGQGNVGSGNTIYF. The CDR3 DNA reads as TGTGCCAGCAGTCAGCTAGGACAGGGGAACGTTGGCTCTGGAAACACCATATATTTT.

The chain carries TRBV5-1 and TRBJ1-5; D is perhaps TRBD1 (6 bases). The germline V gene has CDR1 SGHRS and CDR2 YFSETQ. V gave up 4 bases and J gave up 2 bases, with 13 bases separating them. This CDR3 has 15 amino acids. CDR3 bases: TGCGCCAGCAGCCCATTAGGGGGAGGCAATCAGCCCCAGCATTTT. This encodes CASSPLGGGNQPQHF.

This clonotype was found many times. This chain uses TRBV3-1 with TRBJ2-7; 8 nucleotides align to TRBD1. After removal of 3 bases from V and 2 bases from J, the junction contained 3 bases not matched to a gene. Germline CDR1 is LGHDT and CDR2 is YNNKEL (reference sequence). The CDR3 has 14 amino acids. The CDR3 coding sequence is TGTGCCAGCAGCCACGAGACAGGGGCCTACGAGCAGTACTTC. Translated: CASSHETGAYEQYF.

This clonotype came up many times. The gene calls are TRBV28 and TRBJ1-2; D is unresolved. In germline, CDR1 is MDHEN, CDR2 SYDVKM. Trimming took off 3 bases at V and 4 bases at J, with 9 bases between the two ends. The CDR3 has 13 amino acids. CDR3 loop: CASSFQEFYGYTF. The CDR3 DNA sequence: TGTGCCAGCAGTTTTCAGGAGTTCTATGGCTACACCTTC.

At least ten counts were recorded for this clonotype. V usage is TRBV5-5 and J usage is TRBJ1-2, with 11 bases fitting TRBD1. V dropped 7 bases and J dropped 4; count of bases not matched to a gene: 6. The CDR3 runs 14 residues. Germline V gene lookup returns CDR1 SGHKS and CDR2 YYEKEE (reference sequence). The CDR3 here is CASAEGQGAYGYTF. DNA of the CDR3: TGTGCCAGCGCGGAAGGACAGGGGGCCTATGGCTACACCTTC. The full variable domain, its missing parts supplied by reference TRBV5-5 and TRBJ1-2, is DAGVTQSPTHLIKTRGQQVTLRCSPISGHKSVSWYQQVLGQGPQFIFQYYEKEERGRGNFPDRFSARQFPNYSSELNVNALLLGDSALYLCASAEGQGAYGYTFGSGTRLTVV.

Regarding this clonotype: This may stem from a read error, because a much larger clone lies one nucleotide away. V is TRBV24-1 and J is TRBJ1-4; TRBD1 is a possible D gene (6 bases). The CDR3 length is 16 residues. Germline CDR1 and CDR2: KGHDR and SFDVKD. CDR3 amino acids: CATSDLGQGRGEKLLF. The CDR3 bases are TGTGCCACCAGTGATTTGGGTCAGGGGCGCGGTGAAAAACTGCTTTTT.

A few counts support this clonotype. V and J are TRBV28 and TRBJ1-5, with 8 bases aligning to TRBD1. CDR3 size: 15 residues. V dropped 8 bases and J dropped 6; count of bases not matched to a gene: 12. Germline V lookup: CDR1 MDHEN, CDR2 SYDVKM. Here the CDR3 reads CASGGPRGHRQPQHF. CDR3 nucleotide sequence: TGTGCCAGCGGGGGACCCAGGGGGCATCGTCAGCCCCAGCATTTT.

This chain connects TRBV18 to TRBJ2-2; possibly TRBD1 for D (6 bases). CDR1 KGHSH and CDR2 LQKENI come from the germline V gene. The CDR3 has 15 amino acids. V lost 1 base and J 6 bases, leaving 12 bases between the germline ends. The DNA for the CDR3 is TGTGCCAGCTCACCACTCCAGGGGTGGGCCGGGGAGCTGTTTTTT. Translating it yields CASSPLQGWAGELFF. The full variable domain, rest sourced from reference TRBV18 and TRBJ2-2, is NAGVMQNPRHLVRRRGQEARLRCSPMKGHSHVYWYRQLPEEGLKFMVYLQKENIIDESGMPKERFSAEFPKEGPSILRIQQVVRGDSAAYFCASSPLQGWAGELFFGEGSRLTVL.

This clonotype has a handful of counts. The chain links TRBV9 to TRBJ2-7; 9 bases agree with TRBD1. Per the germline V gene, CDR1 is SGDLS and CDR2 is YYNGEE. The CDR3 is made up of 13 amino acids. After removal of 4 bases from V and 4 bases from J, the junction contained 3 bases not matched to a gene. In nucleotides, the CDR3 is TGTGCCAGCAGCAGGACAGGGGTTTACGAGCAGTACTTC. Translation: CASSRTGVYEQYF.

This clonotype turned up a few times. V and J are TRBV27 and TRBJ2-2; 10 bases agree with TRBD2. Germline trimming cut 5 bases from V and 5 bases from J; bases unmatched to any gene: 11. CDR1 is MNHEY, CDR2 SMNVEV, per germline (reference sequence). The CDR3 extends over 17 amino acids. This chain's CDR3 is CASSQPLAGGLTGELFF. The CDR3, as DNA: TGTGCCAGCAGTCAACCTTTAGCGGGAGGTCTTACCGGGGAGCTGTTTTTT.

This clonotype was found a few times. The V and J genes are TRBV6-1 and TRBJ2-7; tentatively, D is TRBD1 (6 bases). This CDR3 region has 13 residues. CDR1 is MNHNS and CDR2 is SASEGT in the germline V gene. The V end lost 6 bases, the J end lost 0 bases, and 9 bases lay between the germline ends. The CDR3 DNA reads TGTGCCAGCAGGACAGGTAACTCCTACGAGCAGTACTTC. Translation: CASRTGNSYEQYF.